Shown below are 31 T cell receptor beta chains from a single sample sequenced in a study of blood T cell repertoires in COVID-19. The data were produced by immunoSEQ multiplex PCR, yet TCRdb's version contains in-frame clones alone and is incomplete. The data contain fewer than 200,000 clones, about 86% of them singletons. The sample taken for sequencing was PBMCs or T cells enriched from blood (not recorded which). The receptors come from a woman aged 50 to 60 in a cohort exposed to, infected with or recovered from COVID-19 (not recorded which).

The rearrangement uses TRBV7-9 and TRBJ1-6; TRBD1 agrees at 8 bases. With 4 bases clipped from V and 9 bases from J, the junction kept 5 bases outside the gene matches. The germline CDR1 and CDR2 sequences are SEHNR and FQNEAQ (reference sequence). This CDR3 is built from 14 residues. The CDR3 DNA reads TGTGCCAGCAGCTCCTGGGACAGGAGTTCACCCCTCCACTTT. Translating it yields CASSSWDRSSPLHF.

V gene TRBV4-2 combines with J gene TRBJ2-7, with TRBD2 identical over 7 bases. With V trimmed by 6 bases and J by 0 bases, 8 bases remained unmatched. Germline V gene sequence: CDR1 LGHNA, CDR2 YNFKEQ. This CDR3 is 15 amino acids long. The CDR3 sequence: CASSYSGASSYEQYF. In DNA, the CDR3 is TGTGCCAGCAGTTACAGCGGGGCAAGCTCCTACGAGCAGTACTTC.

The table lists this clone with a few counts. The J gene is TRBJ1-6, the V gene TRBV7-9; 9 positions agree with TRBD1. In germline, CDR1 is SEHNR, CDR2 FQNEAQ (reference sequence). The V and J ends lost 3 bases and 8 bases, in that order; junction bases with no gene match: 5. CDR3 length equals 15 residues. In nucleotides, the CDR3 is TGTGCCAGCAGCTTCGGGGACAGGGCCTATTCACCCCTCCACTTT. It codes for CASSFGDRAYSPLHF.

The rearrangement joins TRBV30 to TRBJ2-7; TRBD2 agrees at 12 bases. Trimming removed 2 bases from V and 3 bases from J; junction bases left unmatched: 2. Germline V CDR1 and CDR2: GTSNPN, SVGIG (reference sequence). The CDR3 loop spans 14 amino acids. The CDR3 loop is CAWSTSGGSYEQYF. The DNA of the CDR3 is TGTGCCTGGAGTACTAGCGGGGGGAGCTACGAGCAGTACTTC.

The CDR3 DNA follows: TGTGCCAGCAGCCAAGCACTAGCGGGACTCTACGAGCAGTACTTC. Protein product: CASSQALAGLYEQYF. The chain employs TRBV3-1 (or the pseudogene TRBV3-2) and TRBJ2-7; 10 nucleotides line up with TRBD2. The germline V gene has CDR1 LGHDT and CDR2 YNNKEL (reference sequence). The CDR3 runs 15 residues. J was trimmed by 3 bases and V by 1 base; bases with no gene match: 3.

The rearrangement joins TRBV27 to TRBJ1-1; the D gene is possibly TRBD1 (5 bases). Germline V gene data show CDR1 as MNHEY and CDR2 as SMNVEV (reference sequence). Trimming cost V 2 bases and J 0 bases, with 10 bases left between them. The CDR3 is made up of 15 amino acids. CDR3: CASSLGQGMNTEAFF. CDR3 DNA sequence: TGTGCCAGCAGTTTAGGGCAGGGAATGAACACTGAAGCTTTCTTT.

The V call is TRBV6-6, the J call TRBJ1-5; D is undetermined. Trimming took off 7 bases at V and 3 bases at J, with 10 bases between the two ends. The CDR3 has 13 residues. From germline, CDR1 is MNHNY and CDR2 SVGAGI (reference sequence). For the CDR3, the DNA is TGTGCCAGCAAACCGGGTCTCAATCAGCCCCAGCATTTT. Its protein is CASKPGLNQPQHF.

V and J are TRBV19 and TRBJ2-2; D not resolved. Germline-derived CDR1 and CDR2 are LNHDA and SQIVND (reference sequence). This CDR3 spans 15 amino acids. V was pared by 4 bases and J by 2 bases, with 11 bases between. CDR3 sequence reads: CASSKRGENTGELFF. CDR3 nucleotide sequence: TGTGCCAGTAGTAAAAGAGGAGAAAACACCGGGGAGCTGTTTTTT.

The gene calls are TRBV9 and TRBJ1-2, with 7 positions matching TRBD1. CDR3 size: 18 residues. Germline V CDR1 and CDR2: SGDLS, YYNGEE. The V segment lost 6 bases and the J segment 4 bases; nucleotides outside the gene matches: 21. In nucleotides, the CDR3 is TGTGCCAGCACCCTAACTCCCGGCCGAGGGGGCCTATCCTATGGCTACACCTTC. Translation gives CASTLTPGRGGLSYGYTF.

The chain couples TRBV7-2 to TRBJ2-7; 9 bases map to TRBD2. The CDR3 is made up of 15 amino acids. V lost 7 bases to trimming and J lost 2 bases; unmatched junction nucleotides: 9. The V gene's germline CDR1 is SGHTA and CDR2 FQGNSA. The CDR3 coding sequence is TGTGCCAGCACCCTAAGCGGGACTAGCACCTACGAGCAGTACTTC. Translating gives CASTLSGTSTYEQYF.

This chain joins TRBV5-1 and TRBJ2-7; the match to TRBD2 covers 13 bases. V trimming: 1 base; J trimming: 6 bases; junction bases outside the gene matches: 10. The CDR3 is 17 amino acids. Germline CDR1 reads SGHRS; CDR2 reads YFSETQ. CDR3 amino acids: CASSLTAGLAGVGEQYF. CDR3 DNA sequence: TGCGCCAGCAGCTTGACCGCCGGACTAGCGGGAGTCGGCGAGCAGTACTTC.

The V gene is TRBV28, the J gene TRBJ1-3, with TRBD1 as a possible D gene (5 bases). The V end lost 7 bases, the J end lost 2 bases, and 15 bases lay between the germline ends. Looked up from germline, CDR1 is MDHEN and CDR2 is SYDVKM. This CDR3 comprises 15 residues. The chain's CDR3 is CASIKGGVAGNTIYF. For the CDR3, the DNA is TGTGCCAGCATCAAGGGAGGGGTGGCTGGAAACACCATATATTTT. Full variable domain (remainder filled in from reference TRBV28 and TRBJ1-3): DVKVTQSSRYLVKRTGEKVFLECVQDMDHENMFWYRQDPGLGLRLIYFSYDVKMKEKGDIPEGYSVSREKKERFSLILESASTNQTSMYLCASIKGGVAGNTIYFGEGSWLTVV.

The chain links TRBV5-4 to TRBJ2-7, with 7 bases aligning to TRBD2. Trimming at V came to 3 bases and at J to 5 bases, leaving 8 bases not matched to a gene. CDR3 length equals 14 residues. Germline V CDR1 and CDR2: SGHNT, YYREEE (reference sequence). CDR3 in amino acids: CASSSSRLADEQYF. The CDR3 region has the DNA TGTGCCAGCAGCTCCTCCCGACTAGCTGACGAGCAGTACTTC.

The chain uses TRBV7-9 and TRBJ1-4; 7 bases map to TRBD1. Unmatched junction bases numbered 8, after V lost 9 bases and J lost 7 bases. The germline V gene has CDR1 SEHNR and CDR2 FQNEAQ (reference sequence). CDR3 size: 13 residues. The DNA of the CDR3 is TGTGCCAGTGCAGGACAGGAGCGTGAAAAACTGTTTTTT. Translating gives CASAGQEREKLFF.

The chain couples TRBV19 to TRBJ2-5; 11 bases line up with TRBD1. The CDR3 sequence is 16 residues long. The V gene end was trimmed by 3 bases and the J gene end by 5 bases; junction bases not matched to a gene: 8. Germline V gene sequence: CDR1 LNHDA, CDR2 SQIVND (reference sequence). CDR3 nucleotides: TGTGCCAGTAGTATTTCCGGACAGGGGGCTCACGAGACCCAGTACTTC. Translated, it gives CASSISGQGAHETQYF.

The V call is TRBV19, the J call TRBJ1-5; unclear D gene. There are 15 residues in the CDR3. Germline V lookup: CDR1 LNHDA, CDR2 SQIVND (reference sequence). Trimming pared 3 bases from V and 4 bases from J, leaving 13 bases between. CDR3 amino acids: CASSISEIPNQPQHF. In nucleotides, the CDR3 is TGTGCCAGTAGTATTTCTGAGATACCTAATCAGCCCCAGCATTTT. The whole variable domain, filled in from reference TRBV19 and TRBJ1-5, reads DGGITQSPKYLFRKEGQNVTLSCEQNLNHDAMYWYRQDPGQGLRLIYYSQIVNDFQKGDIAEGYSVSREKKESFPLTVTSAQKNPTAFYLCASSISEIPNQPQHFGDGTRLSIL.

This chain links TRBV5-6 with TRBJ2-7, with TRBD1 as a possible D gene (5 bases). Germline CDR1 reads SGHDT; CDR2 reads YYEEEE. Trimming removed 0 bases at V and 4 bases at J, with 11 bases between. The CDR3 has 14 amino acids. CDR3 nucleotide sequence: TGTGCCAGCAGCTTGGGAGGACGGACATACGAGCAGTACTTC. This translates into CASSLGGRTYEQYF.

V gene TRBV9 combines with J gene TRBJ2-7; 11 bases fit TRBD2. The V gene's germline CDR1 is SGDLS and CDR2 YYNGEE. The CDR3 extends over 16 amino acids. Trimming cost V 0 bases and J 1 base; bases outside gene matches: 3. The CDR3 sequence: CASSVGASGRSYEQYF. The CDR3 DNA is TGTGCCAGCAGCGTAGGGGCTAGCGGGAGGTCCTACGAGCAGTACTTC.

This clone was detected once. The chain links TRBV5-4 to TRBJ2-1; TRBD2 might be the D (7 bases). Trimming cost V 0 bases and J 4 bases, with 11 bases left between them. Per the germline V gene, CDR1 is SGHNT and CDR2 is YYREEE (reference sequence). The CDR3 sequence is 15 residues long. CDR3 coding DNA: TGTGCCAGCAGCTTGGAGGGGGGGCGGTACAATGAGCAGTTCTTC. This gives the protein CASSLEGGRYNEQFF. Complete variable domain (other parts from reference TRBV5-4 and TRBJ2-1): ETGVTQSPTHLIKTRGQQVTLRCSSQSGHNTVSWYQQALGQGPQFIFQYYREEENGRGNFPPRFSGLQFPNYSSELNVNALELDDSALYLCASSLEGGRYNEQFFGPGTRLTVL.

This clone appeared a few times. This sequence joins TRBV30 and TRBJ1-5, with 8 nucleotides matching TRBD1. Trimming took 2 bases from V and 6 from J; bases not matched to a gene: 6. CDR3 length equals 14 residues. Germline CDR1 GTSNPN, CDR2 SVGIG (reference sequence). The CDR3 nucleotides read TGTGCCTGGAGTCCAGGGGGCGCAGGTCAGCCCCAGCATTTT. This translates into CAWSPGGAGQPQHF.

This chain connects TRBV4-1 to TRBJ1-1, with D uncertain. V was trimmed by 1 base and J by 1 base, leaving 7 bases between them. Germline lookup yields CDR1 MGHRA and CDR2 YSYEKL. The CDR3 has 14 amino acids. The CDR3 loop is CASSQGQSNTEAFF. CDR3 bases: TGCGCCAGCAGCCAAGGTCAATCGAACACTGAAGCTTTCTTT.

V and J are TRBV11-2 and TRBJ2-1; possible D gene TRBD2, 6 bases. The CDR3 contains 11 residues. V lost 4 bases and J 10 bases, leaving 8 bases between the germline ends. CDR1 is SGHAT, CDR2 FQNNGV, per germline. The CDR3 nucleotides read TGTGCCAGCAGCTATGGGGGGGAGCAGTTCTTC. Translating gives CASSYGGEQFF.

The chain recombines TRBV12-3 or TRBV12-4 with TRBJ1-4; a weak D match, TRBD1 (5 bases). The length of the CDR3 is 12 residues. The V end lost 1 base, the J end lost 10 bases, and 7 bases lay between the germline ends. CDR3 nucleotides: TGTGCCAGCAGTTTAGGAAGGGGAAAACTGTTTTTT. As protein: CASSLGRGKLFF.

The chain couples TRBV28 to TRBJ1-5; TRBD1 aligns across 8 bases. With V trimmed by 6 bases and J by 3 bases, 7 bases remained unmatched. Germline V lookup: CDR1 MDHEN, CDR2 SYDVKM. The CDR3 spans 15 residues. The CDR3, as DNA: TGTGCCAGCAGCCCCGGGACAGGAGACAATCAGCCCCAGCATTTT. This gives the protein CASSPGTGDNQPQHF.

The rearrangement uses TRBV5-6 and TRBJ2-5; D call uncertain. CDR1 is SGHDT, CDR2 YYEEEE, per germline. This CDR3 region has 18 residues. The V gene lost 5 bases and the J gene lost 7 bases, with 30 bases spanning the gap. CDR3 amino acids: CASSSLDWATPVVGTQYF. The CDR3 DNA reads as TGTGCCAGCAGTTCTTTGGATTGGGCCACCCCCGTAGTAGGGACCCAGTACTTC.

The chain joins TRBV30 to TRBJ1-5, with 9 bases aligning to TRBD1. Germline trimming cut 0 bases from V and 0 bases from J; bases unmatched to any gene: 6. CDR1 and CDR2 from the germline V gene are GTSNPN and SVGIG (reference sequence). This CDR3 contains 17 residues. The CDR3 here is CAWSVWTGDYSNQPQHF. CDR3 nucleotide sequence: TGTGCCTGGAGTGTTTGGACAGGGGACTATAGCAATCAGCCCCAGCATTTT.

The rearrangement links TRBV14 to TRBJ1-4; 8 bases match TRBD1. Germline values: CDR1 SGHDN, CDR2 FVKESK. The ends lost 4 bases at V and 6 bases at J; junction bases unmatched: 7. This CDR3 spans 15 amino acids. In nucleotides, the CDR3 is TGTGCCAGCAGCCCGGCTACAGGGGGGTATGAAAAACTGTTTTTT. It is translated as CASSPATGGYEKLFF.

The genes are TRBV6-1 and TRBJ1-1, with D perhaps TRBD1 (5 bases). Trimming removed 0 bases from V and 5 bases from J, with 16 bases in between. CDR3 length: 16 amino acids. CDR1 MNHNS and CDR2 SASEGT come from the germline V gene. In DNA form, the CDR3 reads TGTGCCAGCAGTGAAGCGCAAGGTGCAGGGTGGACTGAAGCTTTCTTT. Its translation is CASSEAQGAGWTEAFF.

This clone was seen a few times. The CDR3 reads CASSPGQGALTAFF. CDR3 DNA sequence: TGTGCCAGCAGCCCGGGACAGGGGGCGCTTACGGCTTTCTTT. V and J are TRBV5-6 and TRBJ1-1, with 12 bases fitting TRBD1. CDR1 and CDR2 (germline): SGHDT, YYEEEE. The CDR3 runs to 14 residues. Losses at the gene ends were 4 bases for V and 11 bases for J; bases not matched to a gene: 9.

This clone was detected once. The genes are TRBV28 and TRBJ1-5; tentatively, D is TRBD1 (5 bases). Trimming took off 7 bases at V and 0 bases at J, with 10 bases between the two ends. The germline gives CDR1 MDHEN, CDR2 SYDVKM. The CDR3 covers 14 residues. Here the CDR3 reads CASKLQDSNQPQHF. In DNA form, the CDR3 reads TGTGCCAGCAAACTACAGGATAGCAATCAGCCCCAGCATTTT.

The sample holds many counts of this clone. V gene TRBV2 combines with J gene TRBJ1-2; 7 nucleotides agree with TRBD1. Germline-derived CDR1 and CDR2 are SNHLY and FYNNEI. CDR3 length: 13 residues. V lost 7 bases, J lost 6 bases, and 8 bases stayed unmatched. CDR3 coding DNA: TGTGCCAGCAAACGAGGACAGGAGAATGGCTACACCTTC. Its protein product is CASKRGQENGYTF.